The 22 T cell receptor beta chains given below trace back to one sample, sequenced in a study of blood T cell repertoires in COVID-19. Generated by immunoSEQ multiplex PCR, the TCRdb table keeps only in-frame clones and is missing some. The sample records some 250,000 clones, approximately 90% being singletons. Sequenced material: PBMCs or T cells enriched from blood (not recorded which). These receptors were taken from a man aged 35-49 years who had recovered from COVID-19.

The gene calls are TRBV28 and TRBJ2-7; D is possibly TRBD1 (6 bases). CDR1 is MDHEN and CDR2 is SYDVKM in the germline V gene. The V end was cut by 5 bases, the J end by 6 bases, with 8 bases between. The CDR3 totals 11 residues. The CDR3 spells CASSDRPEQYF. CDR3 nucleotides: TGTGCCAGCAGTGACAGGCCCGAGCAGTACTTC. The entire variable domain, with the rest obtained from reference TRBV28 and TRBJ2-7, is as follows: DVKVTQSSRYLVKRTGEKVFLECVQDMDHENMFWYRQDPGLGLRLIYFSYDVKMKEKGDIPEGYSVSREKKERFSLILESASTNQTSMYLCASSDRPEQYFGPGTRLTVT.

The chain joins TRBV7-3 to TRBJ2-3, with D possibly being TRBD1 (7 bases). CDR3 length: 18 residues. Trimming cost V 4 bases and J 1 base, with 21 bases left between them. The germline gives CDR1 SGHTA, CDR2 FQGTGA. In nucleotides, the CDR3 is TGTGCCAGCAGCTCGAGGACAGGTGGGGGGTTAGGCACAGATACGCAGTATTTT. Amino acid sequence: CASSSRTGGGLGTDTQYF.

DNA for the CDR3: TGTGCCAGCAGCCAAGACGCCACAGGGGGTCAGCCCCAGCATTTT. Translation gives CASSQDATGGQPQHF. The rearrangement joins TRBV3-1 (or the pseudogene TRBV3-2) to TRBJ1-5; TRBD1 matches at 8 bases. Germline-derived CDR1 and CDR2 are LGHDT and YNNKEL (reference sequence). CDR3 length: 15 residues. With 0 bases clipped from V and 6 bases from J, the junction kept 4 bases outside the gene matches.

The chain links TRBV30 to TRBJ1-6; TRBD1 matches at 9 bases. From germline, CDR1 is GTSNPN and CDR2 SVGIG (reference sequence). CDR3 size: 18 residues. The V segment lost 3 bases and the J segment 0 bases; nucleotides outside the gene matches: 9. As DNA, the CDR3 is TGTGCCTGGAGCCGTATCGGGACAGGGAGCTCCTATAATTCACCCCTCCACTTT. Translated: CAWSRIGTGSSYNSPLHF.

This chain joins TRBV19 and TRBJ1-2; tentatively, D is TRBD1 (6 bases). V gave up 5 bases and J gave up 4 bases, with 20 bases separating them. The CDR3 consists of 16 residues. Germline lookup yields CDR1 LNHDA and CDR2 SQIVND (reference sequence). DNA for the CDR3: TGTGCCAGTAGTCTCACAGGGCGACGGTCCTCCTATGGCTACACCTTC. It translates to CASSLTGRRSSYGYTF.

The gene calls are TRBV7-9 and TRBJ2-3; the match to TRBD2 covers 8 bases. V was clipped by 1 base and J by 3 bases; unmatched bases: 6. This CDR3 has 16 amino acids. The germline V gene encodes CDR1 SEHNR and CDR2 FQNEAQ (reference sequence). CDR3 sequence reads: CASSLVGSGATDTQYF. Written as DNA, the CDR3 is TGTGCCAGCAGCTTAGTCGGTAGCGGGGCTACAGATACGCAGTATTTT.

The chain joins TRBV9 to TRBJ2-2; D uncertain. This CDR3 is built from 13 residues. V was trimmed by 5 bases and J by 0 bases, leaving 5 bases between them. Germline assignment: CDR1 SGDLS and CDR2 YYNGEE. CDR3 sequence: CASRGSNTGELFF. The DNA of the CDR3 is TGTGCCAGCAGGGGCTCGAACACCGGGGAGCTGTTTTTT.

J is TRBJ1-1 and V is TRBV27; 8 bases fit TRBD1. In germline, CDR1 is MNHEY, CDR2 SMNVEV (reference sequence). J was trimmed by 4 bases and V by 5 bases; bases with no gene match: 6. The CDR3 sequence is 14 residues long. In DNA, the CDR3 is TGTGCCAGCAGTCAGAGGACAGGGAGCACTGAAGCTTTCTTT. Amino acids: CASSQRTGSTEAFF.

The V call is TRBV3-1 (or the pseudogene TRBV3-2), the J call TRBJ1-2, with D uncertain. Germline CDR1 reads LGHDT; CDR2 reads YNNKEL (reference sequence). The germline V and J ends were trimmed by 1 base and 0 bases, with 6 bases remaining between them. This CDR3 has 14 amino acids. The CDR3 nucleotides read TGTGCCAGCAGCCAAGTCACGGCTAACTATGGCTACACCTTC. Amino acid sequence: CASSQVTANYGYTF.

The chain has TRBV28 and TRBJ2-2; D gene ambiguous. The CDR3 runs 14 residues. Trimming removed 5 bases from V and 1 base from J, with 8 bases in between. Germline V gene data show CDR1 as MDHEN and CDR2 as SYDVKM. The DNA for the CDR3 is TGTGCCAGCAGTCCCGGTGGGAACACCGGGGAGCTGTTTTTT. Translated, it gives CASSPGGNTGELFF.

This chain connects TRBV7-2 to TRBJ1-1, with unresolved D. The CDR3 length is 12 residues. The germline CDR1 and CDR2 sequences are SGHTA and FQGNSA. Between the trimmed V and J ends, which lost 6 bases and 3 bases, there was a span of 8 bases. CDR3 residues: CASSFGDTEAFF. CDR3 bases: TGTGCCAGCAGTTTCGGTGACACTGAAGCTTTCTTT. The complete variable domain, with remaining parts taken from reference TRBV7-2 and TRBJ1-1, reads GAGVSQSPSNKVTEKGKDVELRCDPISGHTALYWYRQSLGQGLEFLIYFQGNSAPDKSGLPSDRFSAERTGGSVSTLTIQRTQQEDSAVYLCASSFGDTEAFFGQGTRLTVV.

The V and J genes are TRBV4-1 and TRBJ1-2, with TRBD1 matching over 8 bases. There are 15 residues in the CDR3. V trimming: 6 bases; J trimming: 6 bases; junction bases outside the gene matches: 12. Germline V gene sequence: CDR1 MGHRA, CDR2 YSYEKL. CDR3 region: CASSYTGQGPNGYTF. The CDR3 nucleotides are TGCGCCAGCAGTTATACTGGACAGGGCCCGAATGGCTACACCTTC.

This chain connects TRBV5-1 to TRBJ1-2; TRBD1 matches at 10 bases. CDR3 length: 15 amino acids. The germline V gene has CDR1 SGHRS and CDR2 YFSETQ. With V trimmed by 6 bases and J by 8 bases, 13 bases remained unmatched. The CDR3: CASMLGDRGRGGYTF. The CDR3 nucleotides read TGCGCCAGCATGTTGGGAGACAGGGGGCGCGGAGGCTACACCTTC.

The chain combines TRBV30 with TRBJ1-6; 7 bases agree with TRBD1. There are 22 residues in the CDR3. Germline CDR1 GTSNPN, CDR2 SVGIG (reference sequence). V shed 0 bases and J 1 base; nucleotides not matched to a gene: 21. The DNA for the CDR3 is TGTGCCTGGAGTGTGTATACACAAAACAGGGGAAAGAGTCGATCCTATAATTCACCCCTCCACTTT. Translation: CAWSVYTQNRGKSRSYNSPLHF.

This chain uses TRBV5-1 with TRBJ1-4; D might be TRBD1 (6 bases). CDR1 is SGHRS, CDR2 YFSETQ, per germline. The CDR3 covers 14 residues. Between the trimmed V and J ends, which lost 0 bases and 5 bases, there was a span of 8 bases. The CDR3 is CASSLGQENEKLFF. The CDR3 nucleotides read TGCGCCAGCAGCTTGGGACAGGAAAATGAAAAACTGTTTTTT.

This chain connects TRBV27 to TRBJ2-3; possible D gene TRBD2, 6 bases. Looked up from germline, CDR1 is MNHEY and CDR2 is SMNVEV (reference sequence). Trimming shortened V by 5 bases and J by 6 bases, and 15 bases separated the two germline ends. CDR3 length equals 14 residues. CDR3 coding DNA: TGTGCCAGCAGTCCTTGGACTAACGGGGATACGCAGTATTTT. Its protein is CASSPWTNGDTQYF.

The rearrangement uses TRBV5-5 and TRBJ2-5, with TRBD2 as a possible D gene (5 bases). Trimming stripped 1 base from V and 0 bases from J, with 13 bases between. Germline CDR1 is SGHKS and CDR2 is YYEKEE (reference sequence). CDR3 length: 16 residues. The CDR3 here is CASSLSWFGDQETQYF. The CDR3 bases are TGTGCCAGCAGCTTGAGCTGGTTCGGGGACCAAGAGACCCAGTACTTC.

This chain connects TRBV6-2 or TRBV6-3 to TRBJ2-2, with 8 positions matching TRBD2. Trimming removed 0 bases from V and 5 bases from J; junction bases left unmatched: 2. This CDR3 contains 15 residues. The germline V gene encodes CDR1 MNHEY and CDR2 SVGEGT. CDR3 residues: CASSYSSGRTGELFF. CDR3 DNA: TGTGCCAGCAGTTACTCGAGCGGGAGAACCGGGGAGCTGTTTTTT.

The chain uses TRBV5-1 and TRBJ1-5, with TRBD1 as a possible D gene (5 bases). The V and J ends lost 5 bases and 0 bases respectively, with 12 bases between them. The germline V gene has CDR1 SGHRS and CDR2 YFSETQ. CDR3 length: 15 residues. The CDR3 reads CASSHNGGSNQPQHF. Written as DNA, the CDR3 is TGCGCCAGCAGTCATAACGGGGGTAGCAATCAGCCCCAGCATTTT.

The rearrangement joins TRBV4-1 to TRBJ1-2; D gene ambiguous. This CDR3 has 17 amino acids. Trimming shortened V by 0 bases and J by 4 bases, and 18 bases separated the two germline ends. Germline CDR1 is MGHRA and CDR2 is YSYEKL. In DNA, the CDR3 is TGCGCCAGCAGCCAAGAGTATCGAGGAGGGTCCCGCTATGGCTACACCTTC. It yields the protein CASSQEYRGGSRYGYTF.

This chain links TRBV19 with TRBJ1-5, with D tentatively TRBD1 (5 bases). CDR3 length: 17 residues. V was pared by 9 bases and J by 0 bases, with 21 bases between. The germline CDR1 and CDR2 sequences are LNHDA and SQIVND (reference sequence). The CDR3 bases are TGTGCCAGCACCCCCCCCGGGGGACGGAATAGCAATCAGCCCCAGCATTTT. Translation gives CASTPPGGRNSNQPQHF.

This chain connects TRBV16 to TRBJ2-1; a possible D gene is TRBD1 (5 bases). V shed 3 bases and J shed 4 bases, with 10 bases lying between them. Germline V gene data show CDR1 as KGHSY and CDR2 as FQNENV. The length of the CDR3 is 14 residues. The CDR3 bases are TGTGCCAGCAGCCATACAGACAGTTACAATGAGCAGTTCTTC. Translating it yields CASSHTDSYNEQFF. Supplemented by reference TRBV16 and TRBJ2-1, the full variable domain reads GEEVAQTPKHLVRGEGQKAKLYCAPIKGHSYVFWYQQVLKNEFKFLISFQNENVFDETGMPKERFSAKCLPNSPCSLEIQATKLEDSAVYFCASSHTDSYNEQFFGPGTRLTVL.